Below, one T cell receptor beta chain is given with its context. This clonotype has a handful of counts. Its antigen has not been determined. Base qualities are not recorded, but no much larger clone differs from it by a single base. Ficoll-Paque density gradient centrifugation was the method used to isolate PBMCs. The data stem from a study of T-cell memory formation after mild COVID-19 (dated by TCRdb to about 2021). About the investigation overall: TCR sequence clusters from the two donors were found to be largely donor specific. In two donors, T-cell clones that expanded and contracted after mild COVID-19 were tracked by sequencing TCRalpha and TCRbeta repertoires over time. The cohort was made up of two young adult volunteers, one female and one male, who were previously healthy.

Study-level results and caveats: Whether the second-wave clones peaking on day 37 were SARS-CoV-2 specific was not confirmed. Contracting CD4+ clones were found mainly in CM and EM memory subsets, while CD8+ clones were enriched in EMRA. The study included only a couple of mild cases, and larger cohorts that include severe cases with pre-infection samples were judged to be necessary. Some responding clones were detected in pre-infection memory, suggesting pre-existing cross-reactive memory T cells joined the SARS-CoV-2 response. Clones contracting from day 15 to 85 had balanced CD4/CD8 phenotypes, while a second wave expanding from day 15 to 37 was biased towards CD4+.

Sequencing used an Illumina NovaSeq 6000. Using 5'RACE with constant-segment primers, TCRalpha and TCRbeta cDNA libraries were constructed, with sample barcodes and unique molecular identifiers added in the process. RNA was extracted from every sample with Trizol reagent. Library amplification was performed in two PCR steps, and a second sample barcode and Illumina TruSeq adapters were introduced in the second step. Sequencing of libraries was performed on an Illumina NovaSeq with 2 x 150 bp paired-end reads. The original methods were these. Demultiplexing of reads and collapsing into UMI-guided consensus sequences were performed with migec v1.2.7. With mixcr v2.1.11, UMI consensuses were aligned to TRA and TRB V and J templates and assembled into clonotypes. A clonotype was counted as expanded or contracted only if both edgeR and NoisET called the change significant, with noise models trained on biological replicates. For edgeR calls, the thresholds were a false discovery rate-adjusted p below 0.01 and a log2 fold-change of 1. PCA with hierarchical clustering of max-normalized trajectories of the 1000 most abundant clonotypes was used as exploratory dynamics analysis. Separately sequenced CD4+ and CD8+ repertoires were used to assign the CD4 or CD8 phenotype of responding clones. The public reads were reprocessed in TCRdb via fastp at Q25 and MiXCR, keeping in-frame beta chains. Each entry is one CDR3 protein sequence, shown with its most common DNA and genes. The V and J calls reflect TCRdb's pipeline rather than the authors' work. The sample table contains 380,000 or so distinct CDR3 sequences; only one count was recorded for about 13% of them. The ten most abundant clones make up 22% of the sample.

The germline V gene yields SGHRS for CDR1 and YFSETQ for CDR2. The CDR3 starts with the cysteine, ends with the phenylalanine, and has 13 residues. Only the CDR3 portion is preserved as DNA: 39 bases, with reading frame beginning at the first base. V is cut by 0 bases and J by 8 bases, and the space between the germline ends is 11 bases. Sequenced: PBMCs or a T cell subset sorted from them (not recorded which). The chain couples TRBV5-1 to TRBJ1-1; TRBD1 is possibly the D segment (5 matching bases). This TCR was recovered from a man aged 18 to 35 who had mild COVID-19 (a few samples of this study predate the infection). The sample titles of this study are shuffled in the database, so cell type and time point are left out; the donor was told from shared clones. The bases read TGCGCCAGCAGCTTGGCCGGACATGACGAAGCTTTCTTT. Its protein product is CASSLAGHDEAFF.